These T cell receptor beta chains were read from a single sample in a study of CD8 T cells in ankylosing spondylitis. TCRdb reprocessed the 5' RACE reads via MiXCR and lists one record per CDR3 protein. In the table there are 300,000 to 350,000 distinct CDR3 sequences, around 20% of which are singletons. Sequenced: blood, either unsorted or a sorted T cell fraction (not recorded which). All receptors derive from a female donor with ankylosing spondylitis or in good health (not recorded which). The CDR3 runs from the conserved cysteine through the conserved F or W. A D gene is named only where the DNA matches it firmly. Clone size is shown for a subset of rows, as once, few, many or a class of expanded clone.

V gene,D gene,clone size,J gene,CDR3 DNA,CDR3 protein
TRBV10-3,TRBD1,few,TRBJ2-7,TGTGCCATCAGTGAGTCTTACAGGGGGCTCTCCTACGAGCAGTACTTC,CAISESYRGLSYEQYF
TRBV20-1,-,-,TRBJ1-5,TGCAGTGCTAAAGTGGTAACAGGAAATCAGCCCCAGCATTTT,CSAKVVTGNQPQHF
TRBV12-5,TRBD1,few,TRBJ1-1,TGTGCTAGTGGTCTCCGGACAGGGAAGGACACTGAAGCTTTCTTT,CASGLRTGKDTEAFF
TRBV7-2,-,-,TRBJ1-2,TGTGCCAGCAGTTTTACCGGGACACCGCTGGAGCGCACCTTC,CASSFTGTPLERTF
TRBV29-1,-,few,TRBJ2-3,TGCAGCGTTGACCCCCTTTATACAGGAGGCACAGATACGCAGTATTTT,CSVDPLYTGGTDTQYF
TRBV12-3/TRBV12-4,TRBD1,few,TRBJ2-7,TGTGCCAGCAGTTTCGGACAGGGGATGACCTACGAGCAGTACTTC,CASSFGQGMTYEQYF
TRBV4-1,TRBD1,-,TRBJ2-1,TGCGCCAGCAGCTTCCGGGACAGGTCAGCCCTGACCAATGAGCAGTTCTTC,CASSFRDRSALTNEQFF
TRBV2,-,many,TRBJ2-1,TGTGCCAGCAGTGTGTACAGGGTGGAGTTCTTC,CASSVYRVEFF
TRBV20-1,-,few,TRBJ1-2,TGCAGTGCTAGGAACAGGGCCACCTATGGCTACACCTTC,CSARNRATYGYTF
TRBV4-1,-,once,TRBJ2-1,TGCGCCAGCAGCCAAGAGAGGGGTGGGCCTTACAATGAGCAGTTCTTC,CASSQERGGPYNEQFF
TRBV19,-,few,TRBJ2-2,TGTGCCAGTAGGGCCAGACCTCGGTTGGGTGTCACCGGGGAGCTGTTTTTT,CASRARPRLGVTGELFF
TRBV20-1,-,many,TRBJ1-1,TGCAGTGCTAGAGAGGCAGCCCCCAGAGCTTTCTTT,CSAREAAPRAFF
TRBV12-3/TRBV12-4,TRBD1,few,TRBJ1-2,TGTGCCAGCAGTTGGACAGGGGGAAGAGGCTACACCTTC,CASSWTGGRGYTF
TRBV7-2,TRBD1,-,TRBJ2-1,TGTGCCAGCAGCCCTCAGGGACAGGGTAACAATGAGCAGTTCTTC,CASSPQGQGNNEQFF
TRBV7-2,TRBD1,few,TRBJ2-7,TGTGCCAGCAGCTTACCCGGGACAGGGAGGTACGAGCAGTACTTC,CASSLPGTGRYEQYF
TRBV20-1,TRBD1,-,TRBJ2-1,TGCAGTGCGCCTCGACAGGGGAGGAATGAGCAGTTCTTC,CSAPRQGRNEQFF
TRBV20-1,-,-,TRBJ2-5,TGCAGTGCTATCTCAGCGGTGGAGACCCAGTACTTC,CSAISAVETQYF
TRBV5-1,TRBD2,few,TRBJ2-3,TGCGCCAGCAGCTTGGTACTAGCGGGAGATACAGATACGCAGTATTTT,CASSLVLAGDTDTQYF
TRBV29-1,-,many,TRBJ2-6,TGCAGCGTTGAAGACCCCACAAACTCTGGGGCCAACGTCCTGACTTTC,CSVEDPTNSGANVLTF
TRBV7-2,-,-,TRBJ2-3,TGTGCCAGCAGCCCCAGATCCTCATTGGATACGCAGTATTTT,CASSPRSSLDTQYF
TRBV20-1,-,few,TRBJ2-7,TGCAGTGCTCTTCCAGGGGTCAAAAAGTCCCTATACGAGCAGTACTTC,CSALPGVKKSLYEQYF
TRBV20-1,TRBD2,-,TRBJ2-3,TGCAGTGCTAGGGACCCAGCGGGAGTGAGGGATACGCAGTATTTT,CSARDPAGVRDTQYF
TRBV28,-,few,TRBJ2-3,TGTGCCAGCAGCCTCCCGGGACGGAGCACAGATACGCAGTATTTT,CASSLPGRSTDTQYF
TRBV7-3,-,-,TRBJ2-7,TGTGCCAGCAGCCTCCAGCCGGGCCCATCCTACGAGCAGTACTTC,CASSLQPGPSYEQYF
TRBV5-1,TRBD1,-,TRBJ2-6,TGCGCCAGCAGCGGTCCGGGACAGGGTTCTGGGGCCAACGTCCTGACTTTC,CASSGPGQGSGANVLTF
TRBV20-1,TRBD2,-,TRBJ2-1,TGCAGTGCTGGAGGACTAGCGGATATCAATGAGCAGTTCTTC,CSAGGLADINEQFF
TRBV19,-,few,TRBJ1-1,TGTGCCAGTAGTATGGCAGCCCTGAACACTGAAGCTTTCTTT,CASSMAALNTEAFF
TRBV5-1,-,-,TRBJ2-7,TGCGCCAGCAGCTTGGCGCCCCGTTGGGACGAGCAGTACTTC,CASSLAPRWDEQYF
TRBV20-1,-,few,TRBJ2-3,TGCAGTGCTAGAGATTCTAGCCTCGGGGGAGATACGCAGTATTTT,CSARDSSLGGDTQYF
TRBV20-1,TRBD2,many,TRBJ2-3,TGCAGTGCTTTAGCGGGAAGGGGGACAGATACGCAGTATTTT,CSALAGRGTDTQYF
TRBV6-1,TRBD2,-,TRBJ2-1,TGTGCCAGCAGTGGCATCCCTAGACTAGCGGGAGGGGGCAATGAGCAGTTCTTC,CASSGIPRLAGGGNEQFF
TRBV20-1,-,many,TRBJ2-7,TGCAGTGCGAGCCCTCAGGACTACGAGCAGTACTTC,CSASPQDYEQYF
TRBV7-2,-,-,TRBJ2-1,TGTGCCAGCAGCTTCCTGTGGGCGAATGAGCAGTTCTTC,CASSFLWANEQFF
TRBV10-3,TRBD1,few,TRBJ1-5,TGTGCCATCAGTGGACAGGGCGGGAATCAGCCCCAGCATTTT,CAISGQGGNQPQHF
TRBV10-3,TRBD1,-,TRBJ2-7,TGTGCCATCAGTGGGACCGGGACAGCCTACGAGCAGTACTTC,CAISGTGTAYEQYF
TRBV5-1,-,-,TRBJ1-2,TGCGCCAGCGGATCCAGTGGTGGCTACACCTTC,CASGSSGGYTF
TRBV20-1,TRBD2,-,TRBJ2-7,TGCAGTGCCGACACGTGGGGGGGCTACGAGCAGTACTTC,CSADTWGGYEQYF